The clone carrying this T cell receptor beta chain came up a few times. Looked up from germline, CDR1 is SGHRS and CDR2 is YFSETQ. There are 13 residues in the CDR3. The ends were cut back, 2 bases at V and 4 bases at J, with 9 bases in the middle. Original processing notes: ImmunoSEQ gave junction-only sequences without quality scores, so filtering differed. The repertoire was sequenced with immunoSEQ multiplex PCR; TCRdb's copy has only in-frame clones and lacks some. That table gives V, J and clone size, and the DNA gave D and trimming. Counted here are around 2,000,000 clones, roughly 91% occurring once; the ten biggest clones make up more than 1.5%. The record originates from a study of shared clonotypes between healthy human individuals. CD45RO-negative cells were positively selected for CCR7, leaving out terminally differentiated effector memory CD45RA+ cells.

This chain connects TRBV5-1 to TRBJ1-1; D call uncertain. The sequence was obtained from a man between 18 and 29 years old in good health. Some clones in this sample may be carry-over from other donors' samples. Sequenced sample: naive CD8+ T cells from PBMCs. The CDR3: CASSFGSGTEAFF. As DNA, the CDR3 is TGCGCCAGCAGCTTTGGTTCGGGCACTGAAGCTTTCTTT.